This T cell receptor (beta chain) was identified during a study of blood T cell repertoires in COVID-19. Libraries were prepared by immunoSEQ multiplex PCR; TCRdb keeps only in-frame clonotypes and omits some of them. Here the sample spans about 120,000 clones, almost 85% being singletons. CDR1 SGHRS and CDR2 YFSETQ come from the germline V gene. The ends were cut back, 7 bases at V and 0 bases at J, with 11 bases in the middle. The CDR3 covers 13 residues. This clone was counted between two and nine times. The sequence was obtained from a man in his 70s with active or convalescent COVID-19. The chain carries TRBV5-1 and TRBJ2-7, with D perhaps TRBD1 (6 bases). What was sequenced was peripheral blood. CDR3 in DNA: TGCGCCAGCCAGCAGGGGTTCTCCTACGAGCAGTACTTC. This codes for CASQQGFSYEQYF.